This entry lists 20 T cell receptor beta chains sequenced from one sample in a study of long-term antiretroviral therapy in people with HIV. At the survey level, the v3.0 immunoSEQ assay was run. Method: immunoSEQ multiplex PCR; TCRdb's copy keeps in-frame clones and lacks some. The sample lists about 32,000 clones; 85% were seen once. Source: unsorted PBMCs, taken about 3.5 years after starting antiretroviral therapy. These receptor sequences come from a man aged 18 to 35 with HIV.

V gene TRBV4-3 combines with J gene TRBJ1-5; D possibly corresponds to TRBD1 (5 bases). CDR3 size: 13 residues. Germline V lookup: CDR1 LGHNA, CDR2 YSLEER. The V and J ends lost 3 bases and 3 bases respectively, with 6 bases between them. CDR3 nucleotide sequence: TGCGCCAGCAGCCACGGGACCAATCAGCCCCAGCATTTT. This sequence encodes CASSHGTNQPQHF.

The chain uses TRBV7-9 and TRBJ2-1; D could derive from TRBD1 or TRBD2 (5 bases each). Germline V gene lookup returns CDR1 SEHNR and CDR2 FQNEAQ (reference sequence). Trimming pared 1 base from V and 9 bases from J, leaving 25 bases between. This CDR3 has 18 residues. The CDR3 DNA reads TGTGCCAGCAGCTTAGGAGCCCGGGCCCCCCCGGGACGAGTTGAGCAGTTCTTC. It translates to CASSLGARAPPGRVEQFF. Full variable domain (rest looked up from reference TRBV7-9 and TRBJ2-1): DTGVSQNPRHKITKRGQNVTFRCDPISEHNRLYWYRQTLGQGPEFLTYFQNEAQLEKSRLLSDRFSAERPKGSFSTLEIQRTEQGDSAMYLCASSLGARAPPGRVEQFFGPGTRLTVL.

In DNA form, the CDR3 reads TGCGCCAGCAGCTTCAACACCGGGGAGCTGTTTTTT. Translated, it gives CASSFNTGELFF. The chain uses TRBV5-1 and TRBJ2-2; D is undetermined. V gave up 2 bases and J gave up 2 bases, with 1 base separating them. Germline CDR1 SGHRS, CDR2 YFSETQ. This CDR3 is 12 amino acids long.

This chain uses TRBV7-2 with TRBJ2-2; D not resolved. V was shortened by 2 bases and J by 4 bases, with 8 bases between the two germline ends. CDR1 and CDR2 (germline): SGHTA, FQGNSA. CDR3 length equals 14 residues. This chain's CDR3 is CASSLNRATGELFF. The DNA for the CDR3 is TGTGCCAGCAGCTTAAATAGGGCCACCGGGGAGCTGTTTTTT.

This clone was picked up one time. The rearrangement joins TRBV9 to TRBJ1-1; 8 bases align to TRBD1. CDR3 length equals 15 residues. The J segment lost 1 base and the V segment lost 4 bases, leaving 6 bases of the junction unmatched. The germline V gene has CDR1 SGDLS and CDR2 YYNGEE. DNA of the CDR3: TGTGCCAGCAGCCATCGTACAGGGGGGAACACTGAAGCTTTCTTT. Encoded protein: CASSHRTGGNTEAFF.

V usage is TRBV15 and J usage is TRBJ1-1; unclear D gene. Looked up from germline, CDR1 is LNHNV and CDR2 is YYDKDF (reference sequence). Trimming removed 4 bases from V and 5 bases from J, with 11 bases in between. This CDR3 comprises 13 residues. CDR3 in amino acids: CATSTPPGTEAFF. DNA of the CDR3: TGTGCCACCAGCACCCCTCCGGGGACTGAAGCTTTCTTT.

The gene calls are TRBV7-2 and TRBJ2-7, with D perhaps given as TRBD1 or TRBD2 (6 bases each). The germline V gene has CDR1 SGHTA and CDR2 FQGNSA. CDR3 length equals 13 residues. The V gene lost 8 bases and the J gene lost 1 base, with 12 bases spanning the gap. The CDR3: CASGWGASYEQYF. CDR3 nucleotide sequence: TGTGCCAGCGGATGGGGGGCGTCCTACGAGCAGTACTTC.

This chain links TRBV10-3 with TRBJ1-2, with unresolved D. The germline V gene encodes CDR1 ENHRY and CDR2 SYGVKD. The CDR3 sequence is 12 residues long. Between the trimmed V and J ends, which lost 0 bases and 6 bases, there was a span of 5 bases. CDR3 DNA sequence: TGTGCCATCAGTGAGTCGGCGGATGGCTACACCTTC. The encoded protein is CAISESADGYTF.

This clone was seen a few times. CDR3 sequence (DNA): TGCGCCACCCGGGACAAGTGGAATCAGCCCCAGCATTTT. It encodes CATRDKWNQPQHF. The V gene is TRBV10-2, the J gene TRBJ1-5, with TRBD1 as a possible D gene (6 bases). The CDR3 covers 13 residues. With 10 bases removed from V and 4 bases from J, the gap between germline ends came to 14 bases. CDR1 WSHSY and CDR2 SAAADI come from the germline V gene.

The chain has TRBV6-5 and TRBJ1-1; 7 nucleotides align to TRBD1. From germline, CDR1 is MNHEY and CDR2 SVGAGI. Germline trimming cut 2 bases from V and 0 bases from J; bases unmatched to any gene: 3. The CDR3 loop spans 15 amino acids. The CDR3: CASSYDRVMNTEAFF. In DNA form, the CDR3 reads TGTGCCAGCAGTTACGACAGGGTGATGAACACTGAAGCTTTCTTT.

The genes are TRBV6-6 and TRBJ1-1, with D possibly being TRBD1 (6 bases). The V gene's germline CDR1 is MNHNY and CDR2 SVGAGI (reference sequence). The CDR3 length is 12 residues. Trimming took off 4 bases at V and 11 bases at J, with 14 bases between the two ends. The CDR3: CASSFLGATAFF. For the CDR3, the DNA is TGTGCCAGCAGTTTCCTGGGGGCGACCGCTTTCTTT.

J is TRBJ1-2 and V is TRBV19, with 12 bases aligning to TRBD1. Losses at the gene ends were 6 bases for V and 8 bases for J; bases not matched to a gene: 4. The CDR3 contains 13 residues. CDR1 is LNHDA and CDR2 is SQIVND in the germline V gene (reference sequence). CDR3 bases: TGTGCCAGTAGACCCGGGACAGGGGGCGGCTACACCTTC. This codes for CASRPGTGGGYTF.

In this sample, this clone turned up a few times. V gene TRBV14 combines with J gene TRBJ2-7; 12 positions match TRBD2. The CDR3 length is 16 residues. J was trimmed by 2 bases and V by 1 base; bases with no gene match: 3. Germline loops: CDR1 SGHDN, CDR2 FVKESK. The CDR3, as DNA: TGTGCCAGCAGCCAAGGAGGACTAGCGGGGACCTACGAGCAGTACTTC. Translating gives CASSQGGLAGTYEQYF.

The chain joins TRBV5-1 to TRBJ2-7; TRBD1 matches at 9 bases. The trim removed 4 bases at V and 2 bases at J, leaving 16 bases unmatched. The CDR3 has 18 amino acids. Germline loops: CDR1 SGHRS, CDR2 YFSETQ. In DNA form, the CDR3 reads TGCGCCAGCAGCCGGGGACAGGGAAATATAAGGGAGACCTACGAGCAGTACTTC. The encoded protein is CASSRGQGNIRETYEQYF.

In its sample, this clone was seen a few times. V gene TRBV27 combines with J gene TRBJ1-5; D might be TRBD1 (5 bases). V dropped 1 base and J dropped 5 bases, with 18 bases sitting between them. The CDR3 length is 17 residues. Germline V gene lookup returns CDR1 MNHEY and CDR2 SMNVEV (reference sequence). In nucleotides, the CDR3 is TGTGCCAGCAGTTTATTCAGTCAGGGCTCATCTTATCAGCCCCAGCATTTT. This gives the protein CASSLFSQGSSYQPQHF.

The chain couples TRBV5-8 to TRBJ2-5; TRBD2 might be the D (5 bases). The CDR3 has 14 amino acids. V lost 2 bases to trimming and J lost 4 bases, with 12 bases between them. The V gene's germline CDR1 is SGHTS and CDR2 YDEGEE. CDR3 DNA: TGTGCCAGCAGCTTCCCCCACGGACTAGAGACCCAGTACTTC. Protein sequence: CASSFPHGLETQYF.

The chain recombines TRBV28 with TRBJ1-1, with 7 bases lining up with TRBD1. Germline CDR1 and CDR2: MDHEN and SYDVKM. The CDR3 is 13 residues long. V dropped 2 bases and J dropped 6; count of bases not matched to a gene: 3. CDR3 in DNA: TGTGCCAGCAGTTTAACAGGGGAGGCTGAAGCTTTCTTT. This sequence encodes CASSLTGEAEAFF.

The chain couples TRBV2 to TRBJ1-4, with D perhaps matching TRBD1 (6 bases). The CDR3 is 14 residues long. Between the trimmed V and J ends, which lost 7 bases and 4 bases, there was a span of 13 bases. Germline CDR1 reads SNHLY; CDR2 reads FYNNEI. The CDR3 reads CASKGEGGNEKLFF. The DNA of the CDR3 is TGTGCCAGCAAGGGGGAGGGGGGTAATGAAAAACTGTTTTTT. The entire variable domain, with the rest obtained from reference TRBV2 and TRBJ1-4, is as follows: EPEVTQTPSHQVTQMGQEVILRCVPISNHLYFYWYRQILGQKVEFLVSFYNNEISEKSEIFDDQFSVERPDGSNFTLKIRSTKLEDSAMYFCASKGEGGNEKLFFGSGTQLSVL.

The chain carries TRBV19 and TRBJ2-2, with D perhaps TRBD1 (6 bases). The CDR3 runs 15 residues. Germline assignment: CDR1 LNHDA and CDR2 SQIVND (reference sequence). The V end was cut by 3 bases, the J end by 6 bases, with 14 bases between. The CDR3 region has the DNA TGTGCCAGTAGTATGGGCAGGGGTGCATCCGGGGAGCTGTTTTTT. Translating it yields CASSMGRGASGELFF.

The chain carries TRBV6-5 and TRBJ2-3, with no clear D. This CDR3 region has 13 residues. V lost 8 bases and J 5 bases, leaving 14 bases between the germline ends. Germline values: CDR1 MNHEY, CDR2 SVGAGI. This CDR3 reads CASRSRALDTQYF. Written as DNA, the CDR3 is TGTGCCAGCCGGAGTAGGGCCTTAGATACGCAGTATTTT.